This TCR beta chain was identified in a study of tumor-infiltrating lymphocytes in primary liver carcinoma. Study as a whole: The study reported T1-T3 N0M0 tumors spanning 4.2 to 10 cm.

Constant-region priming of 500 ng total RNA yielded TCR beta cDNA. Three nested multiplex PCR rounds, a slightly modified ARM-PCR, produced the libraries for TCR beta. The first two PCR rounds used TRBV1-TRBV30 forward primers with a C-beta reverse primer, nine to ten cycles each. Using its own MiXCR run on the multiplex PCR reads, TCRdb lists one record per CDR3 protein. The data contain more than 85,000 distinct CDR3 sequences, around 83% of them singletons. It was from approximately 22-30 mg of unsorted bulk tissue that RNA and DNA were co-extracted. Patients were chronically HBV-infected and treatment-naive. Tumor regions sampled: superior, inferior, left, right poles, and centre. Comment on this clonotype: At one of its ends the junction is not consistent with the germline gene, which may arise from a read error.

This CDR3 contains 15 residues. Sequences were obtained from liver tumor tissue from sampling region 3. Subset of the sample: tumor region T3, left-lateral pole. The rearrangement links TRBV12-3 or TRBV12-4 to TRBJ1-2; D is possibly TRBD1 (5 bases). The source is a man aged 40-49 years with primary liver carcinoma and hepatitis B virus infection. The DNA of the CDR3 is TGTACCAGCAGTTTAGACAGACATGGGGCGCGGGGCTACATCTTC. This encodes CTSSLDRHGARGYIF.